One and the same sample provided the 32 T cell receptor beta chains below, sequenced in a study of CD8+CD57+ T cells in acquired aplastic anemia. Profiles of TCR beta VDJ and CDR3 were generated from a genomic DNA template. TCRdb itself ran the reads through MiXCR, one entry per CDR3 protein. The data contain 180,000 or so distinct CDR3 sequences, 46% of them singletons. Source material: sorted CD4+, CD8+, or CD8+CD57+ T cells (not recorded which) from PBMCs. The receptor set was obtained from a human donor in good health.

This clonotype was detected ten times or more. The chain joins TRBV6-1 to TRBJ1-1; TRBD1 aligns across 8 bases. The CDR3 is made up of 13 amino acids. V shed 5 bases, J shed 4 bases, and the junction held 3 bases outside the gene matches. CDR1 MNHNS and CDR2 SASEGT come from the germline V gene. The CDR3 is CASSTDRATEAFF. For the CDR3, the DNA is TGTGCCAGCAGTACGGACAGGGCCACTGAAGCTTTCTTT.

The chain recombines TRBV7-8 with TRBJ2-3, with 11 nucleotides matching TRBD2. Germline assignment: CDR1 SGHVS and CDR2 FQNEAQ. Germline trimming cut 4 bases from V and 0 bases from J; bases unmatched to any gene: 3. This CDR3 has 16 amino acids. The CDR3 DNA follows: TGTGCCAGCAGCTGGGGACTAGCGGATAGCACAGATACGCAGTATTTT. Its translation: CASSWGLADSTDTQYF.

This clonotype was recorded at least ten times. The chain is built from TRBV5-1 and TRBJ2-5; tentative D call: TRBD2 (6 bases). Germline V CDR1 and CDR2: SGHRS, YFSETQ. V was shortened by 4 bases and J by 1 base, with 11 bases between the two germline ends. The CDR3 runs to 14 residues. Here the CDR3 reads CASSHVGSQETQYF. Here the CDR3 DNA reads TGCGCCAGCAGCCATGTCGGGAGCCAAGAGACCCAGTACTTC. The full variable domain, in which reference TRBV5-1 and TRBJ2-5 provide the parts outside the CDR3, is KAGVTQTPRYLIKTRGQQVTLSCSPISGHRSVSWYQQTPGQGLQFLFEYFSETQRNKGNFPGRFSGRQFSNSRSEMNVSTLELGDSALYLCASSHVGSQETQYFGPGTRLLVL.

J is TRBJ2-1 and V is TRBV2; possible D gene TRBD2, 6 bases. The CDR3 loop spans 15 amino acids. V lost 5 bases, J lost 1 base, and 12 bases lay in between. From germline, CDR1 is SNHLY and CDR2 FYNNEI. The CDR3 DNA sequence: TGTGCCAGCAGTTTATGGGGGAGGTCCTACAATGAGCAGTTCTTC. This codes for CASSLWGRSYNEQFF.

V usage is TRBV20-1 and J usage is TRBJ1-2; perhaps TRBD1 as D (5 bases). This CDR3 contains 11 residues. The V gene lost 3 bases and the J gene lost 12 bases, with 14 bases spanning the gap. Germline V lookup: CDR1 DFQATT, CDR2 SNEGSKA (reference sequence). CDR3 sequence: CSASAGRRNTF. CDR3 DNA sequence: TGCAGTGCTAGCGCGGGACGTCGAAACACCTTC.

This clonotype was seen more than once but under ten times. J is TRBJ2-2 and V is TRBV15, with 9 positions matching TRBD1. The CDR3 consists of 16 residues. Germline lookup yields CDR1 LNHNV and CDR2 YYDKDF (reference sequence). V was clipped by 5 bases and J by 5 bases; unmatched bases: 9. Here the CDR3 DNA reads TGTGCCACCAGCCGACCTCGGGACAGGGTTACCGGGGAGCTGTTTTTT. Its protein product is CATSRPRDRVTGELFF.

This clonotype occurred a few times. The genes are TRBV29-1 and TRBJ2-7; either TRBD1 or TRBD2 may supply D (5 bases each). Germline lookup yields CDR1 SQVTM and CDR2 ANQGSEA. The CDR3 consists of 14 residues. V was pared by 1 base and J by 3 bases, with 13 bases between. For the CDR3, the DNA is TGCAGCGTTGAAGCCAGGGACCGAGGCTACGAGCAGTACTTC. This encodes CSVEARDRGYEQYF.

This chain joins TRBV3-1 and TRBJ2-5; the match to TRBD1 covers 9 bases. This CDR3 has 13 residues. V trimming: 8 bases; J trimming: 5 bases; junction bases outside the gene matches: 6. CDR1 is LGHDT and CDR2 is YNNKEL in the germline V gene (reference sequence). The CDR3 sequence: CASCRDRDETQYF. DNA for the CDR3: TGTGCCAGCTGCCGGGACAGGGATGAGACCCAGTACTTC.

This clonotype was detected only once. A read error may explain this, as a much larger clone is one base away. The CDR3 loop is CVSRYDRGNYGYTF. The CDR3 DNA follows: TGTGTCAGTCGCTACGACAGGGGAAACTATGGCTACACCTTC. The chain has TRBV6-2 or TRBV6-3 and TRBJ1-2, with TRBD1 matching 8 bases. The CDR3 consists of 14 residues. Germline loops: CDR1 MNHEY, CDR2 SVGEGT.

A note on this clonotype: Mismatch with germline at one junction end may stem from a read error. The chain couples TRBV7-7 to TRBJ2-5, with 7 nucleotides matching TRBD1. CDR1 is SSHAT, CDR2 FNYEAQ, per germline (reference sequence). The CDR3 runs to 14 residues. CDR3 sequence reads: CASSSDRVGETQYF. CDR3 nucleotide sequence: TGTGCTAGCAGCTCCGACAGGGTAGGGGAGACCCAGTACTTC.

The rearrangement uses TRBV15 and TRBJ2-5; D possibly uses TRBD1 or TRBD2 (5 bases each). V lost 1 base to trimming and J lost 3 bases, with 15 bases between them. Germline CDR1 LNHNV, CDR2 YYDKDF (reference sequence). CDR3 length: 16 amino acids. The CDR3 reads CATSRGIGLGEETQYF. In DNA, the CDR3 is TGTGCCACCAGCAGAGGTATCGGACTGGGGGAAGAGACCCAGTACTTC.

This clonotype showed up many times. The J gene is TRBJ2-7, the V gene TRBV6-1, with TRBD2 matching 8 bases. The CDR3 covers 13 residues. From germline, CDR1 is MNHNS and CDR2 SASEGT. With 8 bases clipped from V and 5 bases from J, the junction kept 8 bases outside the gene matches. The CDR3 nucleotides are TGTGCCAGCCGCTCGGGGGGGGATAACGAGCAGTACTTC. This translates into CASRSGGDNEQYF.

V usage is TRBV9 and J usage is TRBJ2-3, with 11 bases matching TRBD2. The germline V gene encodes CDR1 SGDLS and CDR2 YYNGEE. This CDR3 is built from 14 residues. The CDR3 DNA reads TGTGCTAGAGCCGGGACTAGCGGTACAGATACGCAGTATTTT. Translating it yields CARAGTSGTDTQYF.

V and J are TRBV9 and TRBJ1-3, with no clear D. The CDR3 runs to 11 residues. Germline assignment: CDR1 SGDLS and CDR2 YYNGEE. Trimming removed 5 bases from V and 4 bases from J, with 4 bases in between. The CDR3 is CASRSGNTIYF. The CDR3 DNA reads TGTGCCAGCAGATCAGGAAACACCATATATTTT.

This clonotype was recorded at least ten times. The chain uses TRBV7-9 and TRBJ2-7; D gene unclear. The V end was cut by 3 bases, the J end by 1 base, with 7 bases between. Per germline, CDR1 SEHNR and CDR2 FQNEAQ (reference sequence). The CDR3 runs 13 residues. CDR3 sequence reads: CASSFYRSYEQYF. The CDR3 nucleotides read TGTGCCAGCAGCTTTTACAGATCCTACGAGCAGTACTTC.

This clonotype has a count of ten or more. V is TRBV7-2 and J is TRBJ1-2; the match to TRBD1 covers 8 bases. This CDR3 has 16 amino acids. Germline loops: CDR1 SGHTA, CDR2 FQGNSA. The V gene end was trimmed by 1 base and the J gene end by 1 base; junction bases not matched to a gene: 5. CDR3 bases: TGTGCCAGCAGCTTAGTGGGCAGGGGGCTTAACTATGGCTACACCTTC. It encodes CASSLVGRGLNYGYTF.

This clonotype was seen many times. J is TRBJ2-1 and V is TRBV7-9; no clear D gene. V was cut by 0 bases and J by 6 bases, with 6 bases left in between. This CDR3 is 13 amino acids long. The germline V gene encodes CDR1 SEHNR and CDR2 FQNEAQ (reference sequence). CDR3 DNA sequence: TGTGCCAGCAGCTTAGCGCCGGCCAATGAGCAGTTCTTC. This codes for CASSLAPANEQFF.

The chain recombines TRBV7-8 with TRBJ2-7, with a tentative D call TRBD1 (6 bases). The V gene lost 5 bases and the J gene lost 11 bases, with 22 bases spanning the gap. In germline, CDR1 is SGHVS, CDR2 FQNEAQ. This CDR3 is built from 14 residues. The CDR3 nucleotides are TGTGCCAGCAGCCGTATACAAAGCAGGGGACCGGAGTACTTC. Protein sequence: CASSRIQSRGPEYF.

V is TRBV20-1 and J is TRBJ2-5; TRBD2 matches at 8 bases. Trimming removed 5 bases from V and 4 bases from J; junction bases left unmatched: 3. The germline gives CDR1 DFQATT, CDR2 SNEGSKA (reference sequence). The CDR3 consists of 12 residues. The DNA for the CDR3 is TGCAGTGCTGTAACTAGCGGAGAGACCCAGTACTTC. Its translation: CSAVTSGETQYF.

This clonotype occurred many times. The chain links TRBV2 to TRBJ1-5, with no clear D. This CDR3 region has 14 residues. Trimming removed 8 bases from V and 5 bases from J, with 16 bases in between. CDR1 is SNHLY, CDR2 FYNNEI, per germline. CDR3 loop: CASQRTGLDQPQHF. The CDR3 DNA is TGTGCCAGCCAGAGGACGGGTCTTGATCAGCCCCAGCATTTT.

V and J are TRBV29-1 and TRBJ1-2, with D perhaps matching TRBD1 (5 bases). The V end lost 8 bases, the J end lost 5 bases, and 12 bases lay between the germline ends. Germline CDR1 is SQVTM and CDR2 is ANQGSEA. There are 11 residues in the CDR3. CDR3: CSLGEFYGYTF. DNA for the CDR3: TGCAGCCTAGGGGAGTTTTATGGCTACACCTTC.

The table lists this clonotype with a few counts. The chain carries TRBV28 and TRBJ2-7; D might be TRBD2 (6 bases). Between the trimmed V and J ends, which lost 6 bases and 4 bases, there was a span of 22 bases. Germline V CDR1 and CDR2: MDHEN, SYDVKM. This CDR3 is 16 amino acids long. In nucleotides, the CDR3 is TGTGCCAGCAGGATTCGGGACTTGGGACTGCGGTACGAGCAGTACTTC. Translation: CASRIRDLGLRYEQYF.

Many counts were recorded for this clonotype. The rearrangement links TRBV28 to TRBJ1-6; 10 bases match TRBD1. The V gene end was trimmed by 6 bases and the J gene end by 8 bases; junction bases not matched to a gene: 7. Germline lookup yields CDR1 MDHEN and CDR2 SYDVKM. CDR3 length: 15 amino acids. CDR3 nucleotides: TGTGCCAGCAGCGGCACCGGGACAGGGGATTCACCCCTCCACTTT. It translates to CASSGTGTGDSPLHF.

The chain links TRBV24-1 to TRBJ2-7; 9 nucleotides match TRBD1. Germline V CDR1 and CDR2: KGHDR, SFDVKD. The CDR3 runs 14 residues. The trim removed 9 bases at V and 3 bases at J, leaving 8 bases unmatched. The chain's CDR3 is CATQVTGGLYEQYF. CDR3 bases: TGTGCCACCCAGGTGACAGGGGGGCTCTACGAGCAGTACTTC.

There are a few counts of this clonotype. The chain has TRBV24-1 and TRBJ2-1, with D maybe TRBD1 (6 bases). This CDR3 has 13 residues. The germline V and J ends were trimmed by 6 bases and 5 bases, with 10 bases remaining between them. CDR1 and CDR2 from the germline V gene are KGHDR and SFDVKD. The CDR3 here is CATSRDTDNEQFF. The CDR3 DNA reads TGTGCCACCAGTCGGGACACTGACAATGAGCAGTTCTTC.

The chain couples TRBV19 to TRBJ2-1, with TRBD2 as a possible D gene (6 bases). Germline V gives CDR1 LNHDA, CDR2 SQIVND (reference sequence). Trimming left V 6 bases short and J 6 bases short, with 12 bases between. The CDR3 has 13 amino acids. The chain's CDR3 is CASRDPGSNEQFF. The CDR3 bases are TGTGCCAGTAGAGATCCCGGGAGCAATGAGCAGTTCTTC. The full variable domain, completed using reference TRBV19 and TRBJ2-1, is DGGITQSPKYLFRKEGQNVTLSCEQNLNHDAMYWYRQDPGQGLRLIYYSQIVNDFQKGDIAEGYSVSREKKESFPLTVTSAQKNPTAFYLCASRDPGSNEQFFGPGTRLTVL.

The rearrangement uses TRBV18 and TRBJ1-6; D unresolved. With 5 bases removed from V and 0 bases from J, the gap between germline ends came to 14 bases. Germline CDR1 KGHSH, CDR2 LQKENI. This CDR3 comprises 17 residues. The CDR3 DNA is TGTGCCAGCTCAGCTTCCCTGACGAGCTCCTATAATTCACCCCTCCACTTT. It yields the protein CASSASLTSSYNSPLHF.

The CDR3: CSARVDLAGGDSPLHF. The CDR3 DNA sequence: TGCAGTGCTAGAGTGGATCTGGCAGGGGGAGATTCACCCCTCCACTTT. The V call is TRBV20-1, the J call TRBJ1-6; 7 nucleotides match TRBD1. Unmatched junction bases numbered 11, after V lost 1 base and J lost 8 bases. The germline CDR1 and CDR2 sequences are DFQATT and SNEGSKA (reference sequence). The CDR3 covers 16 residues.

Many counts were recorded for this clonotype. This chain uses TRBV5-1 with TRBJ2-5; no clear D gene. The CDR3 loop spans 12 amino acids. V gave up 4 bases and J gave up 5 bases, with 9 bases separating them. CDR1 and CDR2 from the germline V gene are SGHRS and YFSETQ. The CDR3 sequence is CASSPDKETQYF. DNA of the CDR3: TGCGCCAGCAGCCCGGATAAGGAGACCCAGTACTTC. Full variable domain (outside the CDR3, taken from reference TRBV5-1 and TRBJ2-5): KAGVTQTPRYLIKTRGQQVTLSCSPISGHRSVSWYQQTPGQGLQFLFEYFSETQRNKGNFPGRFSGRQFSNSRSEMNVSTLELGDSALYLCASSPDKETQYFGPGTRLLVL.

The rearrangement joins TRBV20-1 to TRBJ2-3, with 14 nucleotides matching TRBD2. Germline V lookup: CDR1 DFQATT, CDR2 SNEGSKA (reference sequence). V shed 0 bases, J shed 2 bases, and the junction held 4 bases outside the gene matches. The CDR3 extends over 17 amino acids. CDR3 loop: CSARDLTSGGDTDTQYF. CDR3 in DNA: TGCAGTGCTAGAGATCTGACTAGCGGGGGGGACACAGATACGCAGTATTTT.

Ten or more counts support this clonotype. The chain joins TRBV19 to TRBJ1-5, with D unclear. V shed 7 bases and J shed 0 bases, with 13 bases lying between them. In germline, CDR1 is LNHDA, CDR2 SQIVND (reference sequence). This CDR3 is built from 15 residues. CDR3 loop: CASKTELYSNQPQHF. CDR3 sequence (DNA): TGTGCCAGTAAAACCGAGTTATATAGCAATCAGCCCCAGCATTTT. Full variable domain (outside the CDR3, taken from reference TRBV19 and TRBJ1-5): DGGITQSPKYLFRKEGQNVTLSCEQNLNHDAMYWYRQDPGQGLRLIYYSQIVNDFQKGDIAEGYSVSREKKESFPLTVTSAQKNPTAFYLCASKTELYSNQPQHFGDGTRLSIL.

The gene calls are TRBV20-1 and TRBJ1-2; D unclear. The CDR3 loop spans 12 amino acids. Germline lookup yields CDR1 DFQATT and CDR2 SNEGSKA (reference sequence). The V end lost 0 bases, the J end lost 3 bases, and 5 bases lay between the germline ends. The CDR3 loop is CSAREEDYGYTF. The CDR3 region has the DNA TGCAGTGCTAGAGAGGAGGACTATGGCTACACCTTC.